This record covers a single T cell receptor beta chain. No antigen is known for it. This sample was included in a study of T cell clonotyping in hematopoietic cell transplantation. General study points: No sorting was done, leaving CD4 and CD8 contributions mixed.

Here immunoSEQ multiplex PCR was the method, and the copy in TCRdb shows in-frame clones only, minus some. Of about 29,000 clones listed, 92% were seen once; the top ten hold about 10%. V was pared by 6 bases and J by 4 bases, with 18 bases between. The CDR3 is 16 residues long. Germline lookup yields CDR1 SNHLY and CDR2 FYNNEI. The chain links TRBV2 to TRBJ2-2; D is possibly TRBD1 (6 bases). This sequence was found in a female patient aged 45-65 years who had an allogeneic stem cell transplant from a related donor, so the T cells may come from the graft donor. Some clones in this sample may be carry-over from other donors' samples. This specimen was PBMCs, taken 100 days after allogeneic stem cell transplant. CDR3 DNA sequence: TGTGCCAGCAGACCCGGACAGACCTGGGGCACCGGGGAGCTGTTTTTT. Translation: CASRPGQTWGTGELFF.